This T cell receptor (beta chain) appears in the sequencing data of a study of T cell repertoires in cytomegalovirus infection. This clonotype was picked up one time. No antigen is known for it. TCRdb independently ran MiXCR on the reads; one entry per CDR3 protein. The data contain about 130,000 distinct CDR3 sequences, roughly 25% of them singletons. This CDR3 comprises 14 residues. Germline CDR1 and CDR2: SGHNT and YYREEE (reference sequence). The TCR originated in a human donor in good health (CMV status not recorded). Some clones in this sample may be carry-over from other donors' samples. This chain connects TRBV5-4 to TRBJ2-1; D might be TRBD2 (6 bases). The material sequenced was PBMCs, sequenced either directly or after in vitro stimulation (not recorded which). CDR3 sequence: CVGRGGVFDNEQFF. As DNA, the CDR3 is TGTGTCGGACGCGGCGGGGTGTTCGACAATGAGCAGTTCTTC.